This TCR beta chain originates from a study of T cell repertoires in ileal Crohn's disease. In the study overall: Roughly 40% were active smokers at surgery; median disease duration was approximately 8.5 years. Every patient was operated on for stricturing (roughly 60%) or penetrating (about 40%) complications. Findings and limits, study-wide: The median delay to postoperative endoscopy was less than eight months.

On this clone itself: As yet, its antigen is unknown.

Libraries were prepared by immunoSEQ multiplex PCR; TCRdb keeps only in-frame clonotypes and omits some of them. The data contain some 1,900 clones, about four fifths of them singletons. As to time point: neoterminal ileum biopsy at postoperative endoscopy, about 6 months after surgery. Sequencing was carried out using ileal tissue. The origin of this receptor is an adult with Crohn's disease.

The CDR3 DNA follows: TGTGCCAGCAGCCCCCGGACAGGGGGCTACGAGCAGTACTTC. Protein product: CASSPRTGGYEQYF. The rearrangement uses TRBV9 and TRBJ2-7; 10 positions match TRBD1. Germline CDR1 and CDR2: SGDLS and YYNGEE. The junction had 4 bases not matched to a gene; V was cut back by 4 bases and J by 3 bases. The CDR3 extends over 14 amino acids.